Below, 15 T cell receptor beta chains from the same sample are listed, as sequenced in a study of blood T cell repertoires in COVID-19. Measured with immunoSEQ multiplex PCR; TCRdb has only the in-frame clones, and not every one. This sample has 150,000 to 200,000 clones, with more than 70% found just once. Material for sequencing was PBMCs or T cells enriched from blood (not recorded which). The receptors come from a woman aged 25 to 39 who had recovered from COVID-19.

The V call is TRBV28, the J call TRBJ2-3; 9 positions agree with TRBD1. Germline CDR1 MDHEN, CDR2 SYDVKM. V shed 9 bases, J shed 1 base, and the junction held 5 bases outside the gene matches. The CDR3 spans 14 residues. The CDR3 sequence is CASGRTGGTDTQYF. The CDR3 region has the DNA TGTGCCAGTGGACGGACAGGGGGCACAGATACGCAGTATTTT. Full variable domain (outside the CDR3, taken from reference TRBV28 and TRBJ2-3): DVKVTQSSRYLVKRTGEKVFLECVQDMDHENMFWYRQDPGLGLRLIYFSYDVKMKEKGDIPEGYSVSREKKERFSLILESASTNQTSMYLCASGRTGGTDTQYFGPGTRLTVL.

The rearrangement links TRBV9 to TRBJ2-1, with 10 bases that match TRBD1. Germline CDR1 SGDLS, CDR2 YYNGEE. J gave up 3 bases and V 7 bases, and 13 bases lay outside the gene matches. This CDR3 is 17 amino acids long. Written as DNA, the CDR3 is TGTGCCAGCGGACAGGGGGGGATACTAGGCGACTACAATGAGCAGTTCTTC. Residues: CASGQGGILGDYNEQFF. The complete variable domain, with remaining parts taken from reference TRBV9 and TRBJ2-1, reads DSGVTQTPKHLITATGQRVTLRCSPRSGDLSVYWYQQSLDQGLQFLIQYYNGEERAKGNILERFSAQQFPDLHSELNLSSLELGDSALYFCASGQGGILGDYNEQFFGPGTRLTVL.

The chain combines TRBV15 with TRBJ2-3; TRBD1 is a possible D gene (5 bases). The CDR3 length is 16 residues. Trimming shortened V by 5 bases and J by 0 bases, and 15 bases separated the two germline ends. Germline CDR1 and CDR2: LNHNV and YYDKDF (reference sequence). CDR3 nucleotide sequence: TGTGCCACCAGCGTCCCGACAGAGACTAGCACAGATACGCAGTATTTT. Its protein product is CATSVPTETSTDTQYF.

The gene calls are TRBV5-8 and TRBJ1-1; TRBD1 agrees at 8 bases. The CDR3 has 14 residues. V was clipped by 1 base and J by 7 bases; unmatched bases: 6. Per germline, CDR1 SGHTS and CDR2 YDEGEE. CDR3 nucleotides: TGTGCCAGCAGCTTGAACAGGGGGACGGGTGAAGCTTTCTTT. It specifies CASSLNRGTGEAFF.

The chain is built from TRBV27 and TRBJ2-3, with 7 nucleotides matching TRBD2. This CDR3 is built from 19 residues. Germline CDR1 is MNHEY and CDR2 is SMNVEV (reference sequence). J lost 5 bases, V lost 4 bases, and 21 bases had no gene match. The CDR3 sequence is CASSSRMLGGSQIGDTQYF. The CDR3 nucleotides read TGTGCCAGCAGTTCTCGGATGCTCGGCGGGAGTCAGATAGGAGATACGCAGTATTTT.

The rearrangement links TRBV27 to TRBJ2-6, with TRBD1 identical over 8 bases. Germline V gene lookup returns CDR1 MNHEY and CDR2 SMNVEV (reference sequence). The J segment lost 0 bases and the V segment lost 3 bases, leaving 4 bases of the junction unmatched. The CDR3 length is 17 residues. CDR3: CASSFDTGGSGANVLTF. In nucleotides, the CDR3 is TGTGCCAGCAGTTTCGACACAGGGGGCTCTGGGGCCAACGTCCTGACTTTC.

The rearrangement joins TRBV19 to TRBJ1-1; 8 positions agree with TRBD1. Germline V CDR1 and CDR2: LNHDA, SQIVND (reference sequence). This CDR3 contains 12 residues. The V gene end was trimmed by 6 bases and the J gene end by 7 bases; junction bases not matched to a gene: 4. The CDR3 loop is CASSLDRVEAFF. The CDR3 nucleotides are TGTGCCAGTAGCCTGGACAGGGTTGAAGCTTTCTTT.

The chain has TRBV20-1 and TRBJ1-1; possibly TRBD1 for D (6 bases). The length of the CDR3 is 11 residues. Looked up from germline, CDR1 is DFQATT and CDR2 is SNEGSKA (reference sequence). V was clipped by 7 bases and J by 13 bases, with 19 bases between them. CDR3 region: CSVQGPGVGFF. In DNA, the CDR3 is TGCAGTGTTCAGGGGCCTGGGGTGGGTTTCTTT.

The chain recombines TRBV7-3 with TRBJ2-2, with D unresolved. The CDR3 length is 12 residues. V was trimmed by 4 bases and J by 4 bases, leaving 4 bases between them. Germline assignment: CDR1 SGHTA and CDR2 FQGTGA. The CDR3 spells CASSSGTGELFF. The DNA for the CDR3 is TGTGCCAGCAGCTCAGGCACCGGGGAGCTGTTTTTT.

The CDR3 nucleotides read TGTGCCAGCAGCTTAAGGGGATCTGGCTACACCTTC. Protein product: CASSLRGSGYTF. The rearrangement joins TRBV7-9 to TRBJ1-2; possibly TRBD1 for D (5 bases). The CDR3 runs to 12 residues. CDR1 and CDR2 (germline): SEHNR, FQNEAQ (reference sequence). Trimming took off 2 bases at V and 7 bases at J, with 8 bases between the two ends.

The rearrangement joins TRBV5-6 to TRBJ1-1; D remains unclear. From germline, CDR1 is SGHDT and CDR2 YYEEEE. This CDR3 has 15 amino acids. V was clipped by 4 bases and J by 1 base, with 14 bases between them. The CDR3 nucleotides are TGTGCCAGCAGCCCGGGGTGGGGTTCGAACACTGAAGCTTTCTTT. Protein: CASSPGWGSNTEAFF.

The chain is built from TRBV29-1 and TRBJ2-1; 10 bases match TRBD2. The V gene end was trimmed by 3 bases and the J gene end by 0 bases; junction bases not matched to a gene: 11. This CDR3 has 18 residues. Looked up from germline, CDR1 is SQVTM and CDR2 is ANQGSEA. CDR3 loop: CSVDRTSGFTRSYNEQFF. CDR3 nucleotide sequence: TGCAGCGTTGACCGGACTAGCGGTTTCACCCGCTCCTACAATGAGCAGTTCTTC.

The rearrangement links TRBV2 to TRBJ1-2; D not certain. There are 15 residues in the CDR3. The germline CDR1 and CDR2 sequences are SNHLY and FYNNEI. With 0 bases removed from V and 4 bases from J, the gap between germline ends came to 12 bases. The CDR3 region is CASSEAHGEAYGYTF. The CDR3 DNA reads TGTGCCAGCAGTGAAGCGCACGGGGAGGCCTATGGCTACACCTTC.

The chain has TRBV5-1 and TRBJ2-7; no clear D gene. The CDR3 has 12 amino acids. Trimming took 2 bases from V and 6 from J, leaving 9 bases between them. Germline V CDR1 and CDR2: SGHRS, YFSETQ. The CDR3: CASSFDTSEQYF. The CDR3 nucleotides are TGCGCCAGCAGCTTTGACACCTCCGAGCAGTACTTC.

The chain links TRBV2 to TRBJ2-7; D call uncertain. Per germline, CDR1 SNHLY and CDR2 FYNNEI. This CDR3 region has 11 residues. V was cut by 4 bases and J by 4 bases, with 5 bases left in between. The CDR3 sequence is CASSARYEQYF. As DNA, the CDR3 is TGTGCCAGCAGTGCCAGGTACGAGCAGTACTTC.